These T cell receptor beta chains were read from a single sample in a study of T cell responses to AZD1222 COVID-19 vaccine. TCRdb's copy holds only in-frame clones and misses some; the assay was immunoSEQ multiplex PCR. The sample yields tens of thousands of clones, 70% to 90% seen once. This sample comprised peripheral blood, obtained on day 0 of AZD1222 vaccination. These receptors came from an adult in good health. Each CDR3 is given with its conserved first and last residue. The D gene is left open where the match is weak. Clone sizes are given selectively: once, few, many, or a class where the clone is expanded.

CDR3nt,CDR3aa,abundance,d_gene,v_gene,j_gene
TGTGCCAGTAGGACACAGGATTCTAGGTCGGCGTCTTTGGGGTATGGCTACACCTTC,CASRTQDSRSASLGYGYTF,.,.,TRBV19,TRBJ1-2
TGTGCCACCAGCAGGGCTGGGGGGGGAAATGGCTACACCTTC,CATSRAGGGNGYTF,.,.,TRBV15,TRBJ1-2
TGTGCCAGCAGCTTACTTAGAGTAGACAGCCACTCTGGAAACACCATATATTTT,CASSLLRVDSHSGNTIYF,.,.,TRBV7-9,TRBJ1-3
TGTGCCAGCTCCCAGCCAGGGGCGAATGAAAAACTGTTTTTT,CASSQPGANEKLFF,once,.,TRBV7-9,TRBJ1-4
TGTGCCAGCAGTTACATGGGATTCCGGGAGACCCAGTACTTC,CASSYMGFRETQYF,.,.,TRBV6-5,TRBJ2-5
TGTGCCAGCAGCCGTAGGTCTTCTGATTCACCCCTCCACTTT,CASSRRSSDSPLHF,.,.,TRBV7-8,TRBJ1-6
TGCAGCGCCGAGTCAGGATGGACTAGCGGGACAACCTACAATGAGCAGTTCTTC,CSAESGWTSGTTYNEQFF,.,TRBD2,TRBV29-1,TRBJ2-1
TGTGCCCCCAAAAGAGGGGATAGCAATCAGCCCCAGCATTTT,CAPKRGDSNQPQHF,.,.,TRBV6-5,TRBJ1-5
TGTGCCAGCAGCTCAGACTCCTACGAGCAGTACTTC,CASSSDSYEQYF,.,.,TRBV28,TRBJ2-7
TGTGCCAGCAGCTTGGAGGGAGGTTCAGGGGGAGCGACCCAGTACTTC,CASSLEGGSGGATQYF,.,.,TRBV5-5,TRBJ2-5
TGTGCCAGCAGCCAACGACCGGCCGGCCAGCCCCAGCATTTT,CASSQRPAGQPQHF,.,.,TRBV6-5,TRBJ1-5
TGTGCCAGCAGTGACGACAGGGCCTACACAGATACGCAGTATTTT,CASSDDRAYTDTQYF,.,TRBD1,TRBV6-1,TRBJ2-3
TGTGCCAGCAGCTTACTCGGCGGGAGGAACACCGGGGAGCTGTTTTTT,CASSLLGGRNTGELFF,.,TRBD2,TRBV7-3,TRBJ2-2
TGCGCCAGCAGTGAGTCGGACAGGGGGGTCTACAATGAGCAGTTCTTC,CASSESDRGVYNEQFF,.,TRBD1,TRBV10-1,TRBJ2-1
TGTGCCAGCAGCATCCCACCGGGACAGGGGGCATGCGAGCAGTACTTC,CASSIPPGQGACEQYF,once,.,TRBV21-1,TRBJ2-7
TGCAGTGCTAGTACGTTGTATGGGGCAGGCTTTAACTCTGGAAACACCATATATTTT,CSASTLYGAGFNSGNTIYF,.,.,TRBV20-1,TRBJ1-3
TGTGCCAGCAGCCCCACAAACCCCTACGAGCAGTACTTC,CASSPTNPYEQYF,.,.,TRBV3-1/TRBV3-2,TRBJ2-7
TGCGCCAGCAGCCGGTTGGCCGCGGATGGGAGGGAGCAGTACTTC,CASSRLAADGREQYF,.,.,TRBV5-1,TRBJ2-7
TGTGCCAGCAGCTCGCGACTAGCAGACGAGCAGTACTTC,CASSSRLADEQYF,.,TRBD2,TRBV7-6,TRBJ2-7
TGTGCCAGTACCGTATGGGGGGACGGGGACTCTGGAAACACCATATATTTT,CASTVWGDGDSGNTIYF,.,.,TRBV19,TRBJ1-3
TGCGCCAGCAGCTTGGGGACAGGGGTTAACACCGGGGAGCTGTTTTTT,CASSLGTGVNTGELFF,.,TRBD1,TRBV5-1,TRBJ2-2
TGTGCCAGCAGGGTCGGGCCTTCTTATGGCTACACCTTC,CASRVGPSYGYTF,.,.,TRBV28,TRBJ1-2
TGTGCCAGCACACGACTAGCGGAGATCTACGAGCAGTACTTC,CASTRLAEIYEQYF,.,TRBD2,TRBV28,TRBJ2-7
TGTGCCAGCAGCCCTTCTTTGACAGGAGACTATGGCTACACCTTC,CASSPSLTGDYGYTF,.,.,TRBV7-2,TRBJ1-2
TGTGCCAGTCAGGGACAGTATAGCAATCAGCCCCAGCATTTT,CASQGQYSNQPQHF,few,TRBD1,TRBV19,TRBJ1-5
TGTGCCAGCAGTTTGCGGGGGAGCTCCTACAATGAGCAGTTCTTC,CASSLRGSSYNEQFF,.,TRBD2,TRBV28,TRBJ2-1
TGTGCCAGCAGCGCCATCACAGGGGGAAAGTATTCACCCCTCCACTTT,CASSAITGGKYSPLHF,.,.,TRBV21-1,TRBJ1-6
TGTGCCAGCTCACCAAAGGGAGGGACTAGCGGGACCTACGAGCAGTACTTC,CASSPKGGTSGTYEQYF,.,TRBD2,TRBV18,TRBJ2-7
TGTGCCAGCAGCGTAGGGCCAGGGGCTGGAAACACCATATATTTT,CASSVGPGAGNTIYF,.,.,TRBV9,TRBJ1-3
TGCGCCAGCAGCGTGACAGGGCGCAATCAGCCCCAGCATTTT,CASSVTGRNQPQHF,.,TRBD1,TRBV5-1,TRBJ1-5
TGTGCCAGCAAGGGGGAGCAGTACTTC,CASKGEQYF,.,.,TRBV11-2,TRBJ2-7
TGTGCCAGCAGTGAAGTGGGGACTAGCGGGAACAATGAGCAGTTCTTC,CASSEVGTSGNNEQFF,.,TRBD2,TRBV2,TRBJ2-1
TGTGCCAGCACCTTGACAGGGGACGGCCGAAACACCATATATTTT,CASTLTGDGRNTIYF,.,TRBD1,TRBV9,TRBJ1-3
TGTGCCAGCAGCGCACAGGGCGGGGGAAGAATTTACGAGCAGTACTTC,CASSAQGGGRIYEQYF,.,.,TRBV7-2,TRBJ2-7
TGTGCCACCAGTGCGGGACATAGGGATGAGCAGTTCTTC,CATSAGHRDEQFF,.,.,TRBV24-1,TRBJ2-1
TGTGCCAGCTCACCACTCCGCGGGACAGAGCAGTATGGCTACACCTTC,CASSPLRGTEQYGYTF,.,TRBD1,TRBV18,TRBJ1-2
TGTGCCAGCAGTGAAAGGGGGCAGGGAAGAGGCTACACCTTC,CASSERGQGRGYTF,.,TRBD1,TRBV2,TRBJ1-2
TGTGCCAGCAGCCTCCGGGACAGGTCGAGGGAGCAGTACTTC,CASSLRDRSREQYF,once,TRBD1,TRBV3-1/TRBV3-2,TRBJ2-7
TGTGCCAGCAGGCGGGGCAGGGGAGACTATGGCTACACCTTC,CASRRGRGDYGYTF,.,.,TRBV3-1/TRBV3-2,TRBJ1-2
TGTGCCATCAGTGTTGGTTCGGGGAAGGGAGAGACCCAGTACTTC,CAISVGSGKGETQYF,.,.,TRBV10-3,TRBJ2-5
TGTGCCAGTAGCTTCACAGGAAACACCGGGGAGCTGTTTTTT,CASSFTGNTGELFF,.,.,TRBV19,TRBJ2-2
TGTGCCAGCAGTTACTCGCAAGAGACCCAGTACTTC,CASSYSQETQYF,.,.,TRBV6-2/TRBV6-3,TRBJ2-5
TGTGCCAGCAGTTCTCCGAACACTGAAGCTTTCTTT,CASSSPNTEAFF,.,.,TRBV7-2,TRBJ1-1